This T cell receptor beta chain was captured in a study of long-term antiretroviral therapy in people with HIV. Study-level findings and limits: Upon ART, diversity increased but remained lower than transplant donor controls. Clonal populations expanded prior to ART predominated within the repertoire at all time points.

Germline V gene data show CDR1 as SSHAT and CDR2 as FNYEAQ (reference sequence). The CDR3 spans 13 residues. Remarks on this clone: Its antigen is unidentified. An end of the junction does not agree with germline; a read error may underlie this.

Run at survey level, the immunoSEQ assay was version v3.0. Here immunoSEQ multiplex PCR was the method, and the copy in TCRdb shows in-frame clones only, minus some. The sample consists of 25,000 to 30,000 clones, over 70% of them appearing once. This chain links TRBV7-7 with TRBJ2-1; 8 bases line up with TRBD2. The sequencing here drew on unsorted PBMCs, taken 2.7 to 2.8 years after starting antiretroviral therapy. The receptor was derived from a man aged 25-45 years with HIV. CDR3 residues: CASSLGGGNEQFF. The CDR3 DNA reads TGTGCTAGCAGCTTAGGCGGGGGGAATGAGCAGTTCTTC.